The next 21 T cell receptor beta chains were all read from a single sample in a study of blood T cell repertoires in COVID-19. Profiled with immunoSEQ multiplex PCR; TCRdb holds only in-frame clones, not every one. The table has 150,000 to 250,000 clones, approximately 80% seen once. The material sequenced was PBMCs or T cells enriched from blood (not recorded which). The receptors were gathered from a man aged 40-50 years who had recovered from COVID-19.

The V call is TRBV10-1, the J call TRBJ2-3; 12 bases are shared with TRBD2. Per the germline V gene, CDR1 is WNHNN and CDR2 is SYGVQD (reference sequence). This CDR3 comprises 17 residues. With 8 bases clipped from V and 5 bases from J, the junction kept 14 bases outside the gene matches. CDR3 coding DNA: TGCGCCAGCTCGTCAGCTAGCGGGAGGGCCGGGAAAGATACGCAGTATTTT. Translating gives CASSSASGRAGKDTQYF.

Only a few counts were recorded for this clone. The rearrangement links TRBV9 to TRBJ1-4, with TRBD1 identical over 11 bases. Germline CDR1 reads SGDLS; CDR2 reads YYNGEE. V lost 4 bases and J lost 3; bases outside the gene matches: 8. The CDR3 has 17 residues. The CDR3 here is CASSLRDRGLANEKLFF. Written as DNA, the CDR3 is TGTGCCAGCAGCCTTCGGGACAGGGGGTTAGCTAATGAAAAACTGTTTTTT.

A single count supports this clone. This chain connects TRBV30 to TRBJ2-7; perhaps TRBD1 as D (5 bases). The CDR3 is 15 amino acids. CDR1 is GTSNPN and CDR2 is SVGIG in the germline V gene (reference sequence). Trimming left V 3 bases short and J 1 base short, with 16 bases between. DNA for the CDR3: TGTGCCTGGAGGAGACCTCAGGGATTGTCCTACGAGCAGTACGTC. Its protein is CAWRRPQGLSYEQYV.

This clone came up once. The chain links TRBV4-3 to TRBJ1-2; D gene ambiguous. Trimming shortened V by 1 base and J by 5 bases, and 17 bases separated the two germline ends. The CDR3 runs 16 residues. CDR1 and CDR2 (germline): LGHNA, YSLEER. The CDR3 loop is CASSQGRYTTKYGYTF. The CDR3 nucleotides are TGCGCCAGCAGCCAAGGCAGATATACTACCAAATATGGCTACACCTTC.

This clone was detected a few times. The CDR3: CASSIKGDTEAFF. The DNA for the CDR3 is TGTGCCAGTAGTATAAAAGGGGACACTGAAGCTTTCTTT. This chain uses TRBV19 with TRBJ1-1; the D gene is possibly TRBD1 (5 bases). This CDR3 has 13 residues. V lost 2 bases, J lost 3 bases, and 7 bases lay in between. Germline V CDR1 and CDR2: LNHDA, SQIVND (reference sequence).

The rearrangement joins TRBV7-9 to TRBJ2-7; D is unresolved. The CDR3 has 14 amino acids. V was pared by 5 bases and J by 5 bases, with 16 bases between. In germline, CDR1 is SEHNR, CDR2 FQNEAQ (reference sequence). The CDR3 loop is CASSPRSGFHEQYF. CDR3 sequence (DNA): TGTGCCAGCAGCCCAAGGTCCGGGTTTCACGAGCAGTACTTC.

V usage is TRBV18 and J usage is TRBJ2-1; D gene ambiguous. V gave up 3 bases and J gave up 7 bases, with 7 bases separating them. Looked up from germline, CDR1 is KGHSH and CDR2 is LQKENI. The CDR3 covers 12 residues. The CDR3 DNA reads TGTGCCAGCTCACCCCCCCTAAATGAGCAGTTCTTC. Its translation: CASSPPLNEQFF.

This clone turned up a few times. J is TRBJ1-1 and V is TRBV6-1; D perhaps matches TRBD1 (5 bases). CDR1 and CDR2 (germline): MNHNS, SASEGT. V was trimmed by 3 bases and J by 11 bases, leaving 19 bases between them. The CDR3 length is 14 residues. The CDR3 loop is CASSEIAGAVRAFF. DNA of the CDR3: TGTGCCAGCAGTGAGATTGCTGGGGCAGTTCGGGCTTTCTTT.

The chain combines TRBV28 with TRBJ1-2; TRBD1 matches 8 bases. This CDR3 spans 14 amino acids. After removal of 6 bases from V and 8 bases from J, the junction contained 11 bases not matched to a gene. Germline CDR1 is MDHEN and CDR2 is SYDVKM. The CDR3 region is CASRETDRGKGYTF. In nucleotides, the CDR3 is TGTGCCAGCAGGGAAACAGACAGGGGCAAAGGCTACACCTTC.

The V and J genes are TRBV7-9 and TRBJ2-3, with D perhaps TRBD1 (6 bases). The CDR3 totals 12 residues. The ends were cut back, 5 bases at V and 6 bases at J, with 9 bases in the middle. Germline-derived CDR1 and CDR2 are SEHNR and FQNEAQ (reference sequence). In nucleotides, the CDR3 is TGTGCCAGCAGCGCCACAGGGGATACGCAGTATTTT. Amino acids: CASSATGDTQYF.

V usage is TRBV7-9 and J usage is TRBJ2-1; D is perhaps TRBD2 (5 bases). The CDR3 has 14 residues. Per the germline V gene, CDR1 is SEHNR and CDR2 is FQNEAQ (reference sequence). V was cut by 8 bases and J by 5 bases, with 16 bases left in between. This CDR3 reads CASQRLSQNNEQFF. CDR3 sequence (DNA): TGTGCCAGCCAGCGGCTATCCCAAAACAATGAGCAGTTCTTC.

The chain recombines TRBV2 with TRBJ1-1; a weak D match, TRBD1 (6 bases). V was cut by 8 bases and J by 7 bases, with 14 bases left in between. Germline V gene lookup returns CDR1 SNHLY and CDR2 FYNNEI. The CDR3 consists of 12 residues. In nucleotides, the CDR3 is TGTGCCAGCCGCCGGACAGCGTTTGAAGCTTTCTTT. This gives the protein CASRRTAFEAFF.

V usage is TRBV4-2 and J usage is TRBJ2-7; 11 bases match TRBD2. Trimming removed 8 bases from V and 2 bases from J; junction bases left unmatched: 5. Germline CDR1 is LGHNA and CDR2 is YNFKEQ. The CDR3 totals 14 residues. The CDR3 coding sequence is TGTGCCAGCGGAGAACTAGCGGGGGCCTACGAGCAGTACTTC. Its translation: CASGELAGAYEQYF.

J is TRBJ2-2 and V is TRBV28; D gene ambiguous. The V gene lost 10 bases and the J gene lost 2 bases, with 11 bases spanning the gap. The length of the CDR3 is 13 residues. CDR1 MDHEN and CDR2 SYDVKM come from the germline V gene. CDR3 loop: CATVQTNTGELFF. DNA of the CDR3: TGTGCCACCGTACAGACAAACACCGGGGAGCTGTTTTTT.

The chain carries TRBV5-1 and TRBJ2-3, with D tentatively TRBD2 (6 bases). V lost 0 bases, J lost 1 base, and 12 bases lay in between. CDR1 SGHRS and CDR2 YFSETQ come from the germline V gene. The CDR3 sequence is 16 residues long. In nucleotides, the CDR3 is TGCGCCAGCAGCTTGGTCGGGAGAGGCGGCACAGATACGCAGTATTTT. Encoded protein: CASSLVGRGGTDTQYF.

V gene TRBV7-2 combines with J gene TRBJ2-3; 9 positions agree with TRBD2. The CDR3 consists of 16 residues. Germline CDR1 is SGHTA and CDR2 is FQGNSA. With 5 bases clipped from V and 1 base from J, the junction kept 7 bases outside the gene matches. This chain's CDR3 is CASSMGLAGGTDTQYF. CDR3 nucleotides: TGTGCCAGCAGCATGGGACTAGCAGGGGGCACAGATACGCAGTATTTT.

This chain links TRBV11-2 with TRBJ2-1; tentative D call: TRBD2 (7 bases). The CDR3 runs 16 residues. Germline CDR1 SGHAT, CDR2 FQNNGV. V was cut by 5 bases and J by 4 bases, with 18 bases left in between. The CDR3 here is CASSPRGGARYNEQFF. CDR3 in DNA: TGTGCCAGCAGCCCGAGGGGGGGAGCGAGGTACAATGAGCAGTTCTTC.

The rearrangement uses TRBV3-1 (or the pseudogene TRBV3-2) and TRBJ1-5, with TRBD1 matching over 9 bases. The V gene end was trimmed by 1 base and the J gene end by 5 bases; junction bases not matched to a gene: 12. Germline V gene lookup returns CDR1 LGHDT and CDR2 YNNKEL (reference sequence). This CDR3 spans 18 amino acids. The CDR3 region has the DNA TGTGCCAGCAGCCAAGGACTAACACAGGGGGCGGGCGATCAGCCCCAGCATTTT. This codes for CASSQGLTQGAGDQPQHF.

The gene calls are TRBV7-9 and TRBJ2-5; D is uncertain. The V end lost 1 base, the J end lost 1 base, and 4 bases lay between the germline ends. The CDR3 contains 13 residues. CDR1 and CDR2 (germline): SEHNR, FQNEAQ (reference sequence). CDR3 sequence: CASSLGAQETQYF. The CDR3 DNA is TGTGCCAGCAGCTTAGGGGCCCAAGAGACCCAGTACTTC.

The chain uses TRBV30 and TRBJ1-2, with unresolved D. The CDR3 has 13 amino acids. Germline V gene lookup returns CDR1 GTSNPN and CDR2 SVGIG (reference sequence). V lost 2 bases and J lost 8, with 15 bases in between. The CDR3 sequence: CAWSPRISRGYTF. CDR3 bases: TGTGCCTGGAGTCCTAGAATTTCACGGGGCTACACCTTC.

V and J are TRBV5-4 and TRBJ2-3, with 7 positions matching TRBD2. V was clipped by 7 bases and J by 8 bases; unmatched bases: 4. CDR1 and CDR2 (germline): SGHNT, YYREEE (reference sequence). The CDR3 sequence is 11 residues long. The CDR3 loop is CASGGEGTQYF. The CDR3 nucleotides are TGTGCCAGCGGAGGGGAGGGTACGCAGTATTTT.